The clone carrying this TCR beta chain showed up just a few times. Its antigen is not identified. This record belongs to a study of T cells in Graves' hyperthyroidism and ophthalmopathy. Study observations and caveats: Ophthalmopathy onset followed model prediction by a median about six months. Among clonotypes expanded in thyroid above 0.001, most were also found in blood.

Together with thyroid ultrasound, orbital computed tomography, serum thyroxine and TRAb, clinical symptoms were used for diagnoses. What was amplified from RNA transcripts were TCR beta CDR3 regions. HTBI primers were used for first-round RT-PCR of the TCR CDR3. TCRdb re-derived calls from the multiplex PCR reads in MiXCR, one entry per CDR3 protein. The sample shows some 770,000 distinct CDR3 sequences, about a sixth of them seen only once. The TCR comes from a man between 18 and 35 years old with Graves' hyperthyroidism. Sequencing input: blood.

The CDR3 nucleotides read TGCAGCGTTGAGGACAGCAGCTCTGGAAACACCATATATTTT. This encodes CSVEDSSSGNTIYF. The V and J genes are TRBV29-1 and TRBJ1-3; the D gene is possibly TRBD1 (6 bases). The CDR3 covers 14 residues. Germline V CDR1 and CDR2: SQVTM, ANQGSEA. With 3 bases removed from V and 0 bases from J, the gap between germline ends came to 9 bases.